The rows below give T cell receptor beta chains drawn from one sample of a study of blood T cells in healthy people across ages. From the 5' RACE reads, TCRdb called clonotypes with MiXCR, one entry per CDR3 protein. Altogether 750,000 to 850,000 distinct CDR3 sequences are present, 25% being singletons, with the ten largest covering approximately 4%. Another study also made use of these data, one on T cells of mothers and their children.

Input material: blood. The receptor set was obtained from a boy younger than 18 in good health. The CDR3 runs from the conserved cysteine through the conserved F or W. The order of the fields is D gene, J gene, clone size, V gene, CDR3 protein, CDR3 DNA. A D gene is named only where the DNA matches it firmly. Not every row has a clone size; where given, it reads once, few, many or a size class.

D gene: NA
J gene: TRBJ2-6
clone size: NA
V gene: TRBV20-1
CDR3 protein: CSAEDIGLGPGANVLTF
CDR3 DNA: TGCAGTGCCGAGGATATCGGGTTGGGTCCCGGGGCCAACGTCCTGACTTTC

D gene: NA
J gene: TRBJ2-3
clone size: NA
V gene: TRBV9
CDR3 protein: CASRRYDTDTQYF
CDR3 DNA: TGTGCCAGCAGGCGGTACGACACAGATACGCAGTATTTT

D gene: NA
J gene: TRBJ1-4
clone size: NA
V gene: TRBV20-1
CDR3 protein: CSAWDITNEKLFF
CDR3 DNA: TGCAGTGCCTGGGACATCACGAATGAAAAACTGTTTTTT

D gene: TRBD2
J gene: TRBJ2-1
clone size: NA
V gene: TRBV10-3
CDR3 protein: CAISESPGGSSYNEQFF
CDR3 DNA: TGTGCCATCAGTGAGTCGCCGGGCGGGAGTTCCTACAATGAGCAGTTCTTC

D gene: NA
J gene: TRBJ2-3
clone size: few
V gene: TRBV24-1
CDR3 protein: CAVGGSTDTQYF
CDR3 DNA: TGTGCCGTAGGTGGCAGCACAGATACGCAGTATTTT

D gene: NA
J gene: TRBJ2-3
clone size: NA
V gene: TRBV6-5
CDR3 protein: CASSYSTGHDTQYF
CDR3 DNA: TGTGCCAGCAGTTACTCGACCGGGCACGATACGCAGTATTTT

D gene: TRBD1
J gene: TRBJ2-2
clone size: NA
V gene: TRBV6-2/TRBV6-3
CDR3 protein: CASSQQGQGTGELFF
CDR3 DNA: TGTGCCAGCAGTCAACAGGGGCAGGGGACCGGGGAGCTGTTTTTT

D gene: NA
J gene: TRBJ2-1
clone size: few
V gene: TRBV19
CDR3 protein: CASSIPGMGDEQFF
CDR3 DNA: TGTGCCAGTAGTATTCCCGGCATGGGGGATGAGCAGTTCTTC

D gene: NA
J gene: TRBJ2-7
clone size: NA
V gene: TRBV18
CDR3 protein: CASSPDRDNPYEQYF
CDR3 DNA: TGTGCCAGCTCACCTGACCGGGACAACCCCTACGAGCAGTACTTC

D gene: NA
J gene: TRBJ1-1
clone size: NA
V gene: TRBV29-1
CDR3 protein: CSVSLNTEAFF
CDR3 DNA: TGCAGCGTTTCCCTGAACACTGAAGCTTTCTTT

D gene: TRBD1
J gene: TRBJ2-1
clone size: NA
V gene: TRBV24-1
CDR3 protein: CATSEPGQGWNEQFF
CDR3 DNA: TGTGCCACCAGCGAGCCGGGACAGGGGTGGAATGAGCAGTTCTTC

D gene: NA
J gene: TRBJ1-6
clone size: NA
V gene: TRBV20-1
CDR3 protein: CSARDTGAYWNSPLHF
CDR3 DNA: TGCAGTGCTAGAGATACCGGGGCCTACTGGAATTCACCCCTCCACTTT

D gene: NA
J gene: TRBJ2-3
clone size: NA
V gene: TRBV6-5
CDR3 protein: CASSYSPGPDTQYF
CDR3 DNA: TGTGCCAGCAGTTACTCTCCGGGACCAGATACGCAGTATTTT

D gene: NA
J gene: TRBJ2-1
clone size: NA
V gene: TRBV27
CDR3 protein: CASSVTGLEQFF
CDR3 DNA: TGTGCCAGCAGTGTAACAGGGCTTGAGCAGTTCTTC

D gene: TRBD1
J gene: TRBJ2-1
clone size: NA
V gene: TRBV5-1
CDR3 protein: CASSTRQGTYNEQFF
CDR3 DNA: TGCGCCAGCAGCACAAGACAGGGGACGTACAATGAGCAGTTCTTC

D gene: NA
J gene: TRBJ2-7
clone size: NA
V gene: TRBV7-9
CDR3 protein: CASSITRAEKVTYEQYF
CDR3 DNA: TGTGCCAGCAGCATCACGAGGGCAGAAAAAGTCACCTACGAGCAGTACTTC

D gene: TRBD1
J gene: TRBJ2-7
clone size: NA
V gene: TRBV2
CDR3 protein: CASRDRLLDEQYF
CDR3 DNA: TGTGCCAGCAGGGACAGGCTTCTAGACGAGCAGTACTTC

D gene: NA
J gene: TRBJ2-5
clone size: few
V gene: TRBV19
CDR3 protein: CASSITGTSETQYF
CDR3 DNA: TGTGCCAGTAGTATTACCGGGACATCAGAGACCCAGTACTTC

D gene: NA
J gene: TRBJ1-2
clone size: NA
V gene: TRBV30
CDR3 protein: CAWVPGPGGYTF
CDR3 DNA: TGTGCCTGGGTGCCAGGCCCCGGGGGCTACACCTTC

D gene: NA
J gene: TRBJ1-2
clone size: few
V gene: TRBV9
CDR3 protein: CASSHGEGDYGYTF
CDR3 DNA: TGTGCCAGCAGCCACGGGGAAGGGGACTATGGCTACACCTTC

D gene: TRBD2
J gene: TRBJ2-7
clone size: NA
V gene: TRBV20-1
CDR3 protein: CSARLAGGSSYEQYF
CDR3 DNA: TGCAGTGCTAGATTAGCGGGGGGCAGCTCCTACGAGCAGTACTTC

D gene: NA
J gene: TRBJ2-1
clone size: few
V gene: TRBV29-1
CDR3 protein: CSVRGIRQVNEQFF
CDR3 DNA: TGCAGCGTTAGGGGTATTAGACAGGTGAATGAGCAGTTCTTC

D gene: NA
J gene: TRBJ1-4
clone size: few
V gene: TRBV7-9
CDR3 protein: CASSPGDLAGEKLFF
CDR3 DNA: TGTGCCAGCAGCCCGGGGGACCTAGCGGGGGAAAAACTGTTTTTT

D gene: TRBD2
J gene: TRBJ2-7
clone size: NA
V gene: TRBV7-2
CDR3 protein: CASSLGTSGGAWDEQYF
CDR3 DNA: TGTGCCAGCAGCCTCGGGACTAGCGGGGGGGCTTGGGACGAGCAGTACTTC

D gene: NA
J gene: TRBJ2-7
clone size: NA
V gene: TRBV4-1
CDR3 protein: CASSQEGASGYYEQYF
CDR3 DNA: TGCGCCAGCAGCCAAGAGGGGGCTAGCGGCTACTACGAGCAGTACTTC